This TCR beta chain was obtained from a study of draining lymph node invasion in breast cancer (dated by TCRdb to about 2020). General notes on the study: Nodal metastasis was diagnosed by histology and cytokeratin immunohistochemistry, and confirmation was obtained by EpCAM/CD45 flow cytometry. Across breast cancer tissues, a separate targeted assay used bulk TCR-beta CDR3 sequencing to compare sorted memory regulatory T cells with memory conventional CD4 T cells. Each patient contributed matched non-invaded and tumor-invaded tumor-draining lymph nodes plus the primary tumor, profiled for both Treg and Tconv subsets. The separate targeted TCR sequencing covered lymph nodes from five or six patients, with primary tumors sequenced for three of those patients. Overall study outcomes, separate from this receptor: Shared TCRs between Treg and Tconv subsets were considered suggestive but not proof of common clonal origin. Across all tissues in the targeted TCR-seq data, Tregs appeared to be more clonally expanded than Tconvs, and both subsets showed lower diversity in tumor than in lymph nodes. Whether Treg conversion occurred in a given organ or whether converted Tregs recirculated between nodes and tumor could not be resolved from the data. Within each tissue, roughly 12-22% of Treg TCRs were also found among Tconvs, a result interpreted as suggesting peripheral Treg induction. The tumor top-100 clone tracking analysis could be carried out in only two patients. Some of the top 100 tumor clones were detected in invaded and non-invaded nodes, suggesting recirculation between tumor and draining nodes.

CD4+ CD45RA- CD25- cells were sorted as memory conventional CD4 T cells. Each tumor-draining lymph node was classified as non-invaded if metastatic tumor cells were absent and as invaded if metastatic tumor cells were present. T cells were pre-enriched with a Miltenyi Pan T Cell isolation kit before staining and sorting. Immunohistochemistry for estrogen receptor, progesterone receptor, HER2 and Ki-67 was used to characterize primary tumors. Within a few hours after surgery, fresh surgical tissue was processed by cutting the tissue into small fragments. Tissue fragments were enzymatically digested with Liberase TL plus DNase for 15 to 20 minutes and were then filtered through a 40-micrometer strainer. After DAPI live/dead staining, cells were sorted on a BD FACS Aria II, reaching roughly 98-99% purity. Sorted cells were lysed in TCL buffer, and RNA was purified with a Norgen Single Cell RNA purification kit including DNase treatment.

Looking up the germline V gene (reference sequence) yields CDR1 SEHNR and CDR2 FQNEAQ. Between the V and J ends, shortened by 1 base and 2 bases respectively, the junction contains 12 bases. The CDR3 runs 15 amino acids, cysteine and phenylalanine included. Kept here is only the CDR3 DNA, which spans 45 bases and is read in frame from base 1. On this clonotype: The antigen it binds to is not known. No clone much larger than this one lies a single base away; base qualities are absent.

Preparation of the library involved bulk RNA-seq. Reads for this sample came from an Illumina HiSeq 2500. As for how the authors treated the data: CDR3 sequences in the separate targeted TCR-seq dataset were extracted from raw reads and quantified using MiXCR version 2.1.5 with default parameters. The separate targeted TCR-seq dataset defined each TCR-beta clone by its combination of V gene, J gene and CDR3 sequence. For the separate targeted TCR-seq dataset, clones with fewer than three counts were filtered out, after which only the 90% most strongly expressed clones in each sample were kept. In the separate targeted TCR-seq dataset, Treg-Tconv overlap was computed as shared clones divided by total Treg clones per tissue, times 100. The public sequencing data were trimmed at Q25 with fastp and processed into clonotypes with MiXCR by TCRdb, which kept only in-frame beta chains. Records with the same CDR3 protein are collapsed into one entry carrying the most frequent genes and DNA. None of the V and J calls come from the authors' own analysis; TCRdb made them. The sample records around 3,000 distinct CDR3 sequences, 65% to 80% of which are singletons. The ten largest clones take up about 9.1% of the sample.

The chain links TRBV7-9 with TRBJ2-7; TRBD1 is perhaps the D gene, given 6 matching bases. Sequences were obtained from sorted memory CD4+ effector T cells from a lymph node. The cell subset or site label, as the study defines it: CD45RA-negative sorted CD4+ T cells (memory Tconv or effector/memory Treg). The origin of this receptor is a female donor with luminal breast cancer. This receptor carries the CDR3 CASSLDRVIPYEQYF. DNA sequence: TGTGCCAGCAGCTTAGACAGGGTAATTCCCTACGAGCAGTACTTC. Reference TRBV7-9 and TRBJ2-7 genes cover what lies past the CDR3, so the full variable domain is DTGVSQNPRHKITKRGQNVTFRCDPISEHNRLYWYRQTLGQGPEFLTYFQNEAQLEKSRLLSDRFSAERPKGSFSTLEIQRTEQGDSAMYLCASSLDRVIPYEQYFGPGTRLTVT.